The text below deals with one T cell receptor (beta chain). Its specificity is not known. The record originates from a study of T cell responses to AZD1222 COVID-19 vaccine. Study-level results: None of the repertoires were sampled until the peak T cell response had passed. The breadth and depth of Spike-specific TCRs increased once two AZD1222 doses had been given. The reported proportion of spike-specific TCRs targeting unmutated variant regions was nearly half. There were vaccine-associated CD4 TCRs across spike, dominant at 160-218 and 743-854.

The V gene end was trimmed by 1 base and the J gene end by 0 bases; junction bases not matched to a gene: 3. This CDR3 contains 16 residues. Germline V gene data show CDR1 as LGHDT and CDR2 as YNNKEL (reference sequence). Method: immunoSEQ multiplex PCR; TCRdb's copy keeps in-frame clones and lacks some. The table records 100,000 to 120,000 clones, approximately 94% of them present only once. The rearrangement links TRBV3-1 (or the pseudogene TRBV3-2) to TRBJ2-7; 10 bases match TRBD2. The TCR sequence derives from an adult who received the AZD1222 COVID-19 vaccine. Here the sequenced sample was peripheral blood, taken 28 days after the second AZD1222 dose. This CDR3 reads CASSQATSGVSYEQYF. CDR3 bases: TGTGCCAGCAGCCAAGCTACTAGCGGGGTCTCCTACGAGCAGTACTTC.